A single sample gave rise to the 2 T cell receptor beta chains below, sequenced in a study of yellow fever vaccine responses in identical twins. TCRdb itself ran the RT-PCR reads through MiXCR, one entry per CDR3 protein. The sample has a few thousand distinct CDR3 sequences, approximately 90% seen once. The specimen comprised T cells from blood (PBMCs), unsorted or a sorted subset (not recorded which), sampled before or after yellow fever vaccination (not recorded which). The receptors were sampled from a woman younger than 30 who received the yellow fever vaccine.

This CDR3 reads CASSLVLSDTQYF. CDR3 DNA sequence: TGTGCCAGCAGCTTAGTCTTGTCGGATACGCAGTATTTT. V and J are TRBV7-6 and TRBJ2-3; D call uncertain. Looked up from germline, CDR1 is SGHVS and CDR2 is FNYEAQ. The length of the CDR3 is 13 residues. V was trimmed by 1 base and J by 6 bases, leaving 8 bases between them.

The V and J genes are TRBV29-1 and TRBJ2-7; weak D call: TRBD1 (7 bases). Trimming stripped 7 bases from V and 3 bases from J, with 10 bases between. There are 11 residues in the CDR3. The germline V gene has CDR1 SQVTM and CDR2 ANQGSEA. CDR3 DNA sequence: TGCAGCGCAGGGGGGATCTACGAGCAGTACTTC. Its translation: CSAGGIYEQYF.